A selection of T cell receptor beta chains follows, all from one sample in a study of shared clonotypes between healthy human individuals. Sequenced by immunoSEQ multiplex PCR; TCRdb stores in-frame clones only, minus some. The sample records about 2.1 million clones, 90% to 95% being singletons. Material: naive CD8+ T cells from PBMCs. All receptors come from a man aged 18 to 30 in good health. Some clones in this sample may be carry-over from other donors' samples. The CDR3 runs from the conserved cysteine through the conserved F or W. A D gene is named only where the DNA matches it firmly. Expanded clones are given a class, and other clones once, few, many or no size at all.

V gene,clone size,D gene,J gene,CDR3 DNA,CDR3 protein
TRBV28,NA,NA,TRBJ2-3,TGTGCCAGCATGCGGGGAAGGTCGGATACGCAGTATTTT,CASMRGRSDTQYF
TRBV19,NA,NA,TRBJ1-1,TGTGCCAGTAGCCAGGGTACTGAAGCTTTCTTT,CASSQGTEAFF
TRBV7-6,NA,NA,TRBJ2-2,TGTGCCAGCAGCTTAATTTGGAAGGACACCGGGGAGCTGTTTTTT,CASSLIWKDTGELFF
TRBV4-1,NA,TRBD1,TRBJ2-7,TGCGCCAGCAGCCAAGCAGCAGGACAGGCAGACTCCTACGAGCAGTACTTC,CASSQAAGQADSYEQYF
TRBV2,NA,TRBD2,TRBJ2-7,TGTGCCAGCAGGCCGGGACTATCGTCCGAGCAGTACTTC,CASRPGLSSEQYF
TRBV7-2,NA,NA,TRBJ2-1,TGTGCCAGCAGCTTCTCTTACAATGAGCAGTTCTTC,CASSFSYNEQFF
TRBV18,NA,NA,TRBJ2-7,TGTGCCAGCTCACCACCGCCGGGCTCGTCTGGGATCTACGAGCAGTACTTC,CASSPPPGSSGIYEQYF
TRBV9,few,NA,TRBJ1-2,TGTGCCAGCAGGTCGGGGGACAAGGGCTATGGCTACACCTTC,CASRSGDKGYGYTF
TRBV11-1,NA,NA,TRBJ2-5,TGTGCCAGCAGCTTATCACCTAGCGTGTCCAAGATGTCCCAGTACTTC,CASSLSPSVSKMSQYF
TRBV28,NA,NA,TRBJ1-2,TGTGCCAGCGGGGTTTACAGGGTGGCCTATGGCTACACCTTC,CASGVYRVAYGYTF
TRBV6-5,NA,NA,TRBJ2-3,TGTGCCAGCAGTTACGGGACTCGCACAGATACGCAGTATTTT,CASSYGTRTDTQYF
TRBV7-9,NA,NA,TRBJ2-5,TGTGCCAGCAGCTCGGAAGAAGAGACCCAGTACTTC,CASSSEEETQYF
TRBV25-1,NA,NA,TRBJ2-6,TGTGCCAGCAATCTGGGGGCATCTGGGGCCAACGTCCTGACTTTC,CASNLGASGANVLTF
TRBV5-6,NA,TRBD2,TRBJ2-1,TGTGCCAGCAGCTGGGGGACTAGCGGGACCGTTAGGGAGCAGTTCTTC,CASSWGTSGTVREQFF
TRBV27,NA,NA,TRBJ1-5,TGTGCCAGCAGCTCGATCGGGAGCAATCAGCCCCAGCATTTT,CASSSIGSNQPQHF
TRBV29-1,once,NA,TRBJ2-5,TGCAGCGTCACCACTAGGGTCTTGGAGACCCAGTACTTC,CSVTTRVLETQYF
TRBV9,NA,NA,TRBJ2-7,TGTGCCAGCAGCGGGAGGAGTCACGAGCAGTACTTC,CASSGRSHEQYF
TRBV9,NA,NA,TRBJ1-1,TGTGCCAGCAGCCTAAACCCGGCAGGGAGCATGAACACTGAAGCTTTCTTT,CASSLNPAGSMNTEAFF
TRBV29-1,NA,TRBD2,TRBJ2-7,TGCAGCGTTGATGGGGGGGACCTAGCGTTAGGCGAGCAGTACTTC,CSVDGGDLALGEQYF
TRBV2,NA,NA,TRBJ1-4,TGTGCCAGCAGGATGGGGTTCGGGGTTGCAACTAATGAAAAACTGTTTTTT,CASRMGFGVATNEKLFF
TRBV7-6,NA,TRBD2,TRBJ2-2,TGTGCCAGCAGCGACCGGGACTATACGAACACCGGGGAGCTGTTTTTT,CASSDRDYTNTGELFF
TRBV10-2,NA,NA,TRBJ2-1,TGCGCCAGCAGTGATTCCCTGGGTGGGGGGTGGAATGAGCAGTTCTTC,CASSDSLGGGWNEQFF
TRBV11-1,NA,NA,TRBJ2-2,TGTGCCAGCAGCCGTCCGGACAGCACCGGGGAGCTGTTTTTT,CASSRPDSTGELFF
TRBV5-1,NA,TRBD2,TRBJ2-1,TGCGCCAGCAGCTTGGATGGTAGCGGGAGATACAATGAGCAGTTCTTC,CASSLDGSGRYNEQFF
TRBV6-6,NA,NA,TRBJ1-5,TGTGCCAGCAGTTCCCTACATAGCAATCAGCCCCAGCATTTT,CASSSLHSNQPQHF
TRBV30,NA,NA,TRBJ1-4,TGTGCCTGGAGTGTCACACATGAAAAACTGTTTTTT,CAWSVTHEKLFF
TRBV27,NA,TRBD1,TRBJ2-7,TGTGCCAGCAGTTTGGGAACAGGGGTCTACGAGCAGTACTTC,CASSLGTGVYEQYF
TRBV2,NA,NA,TRBJ2-3,TGTGCCAGCATAGGCGGGGCAAGGGATACGCAGTATTTT,CASIGGARDTQYF
TRBV19,NA,NA,TRBJ2-7,TGTGCCAACAGAACTAGTCAGAGCTCCTACGAGCAGTACTTC,CANRTSQSSYEQYF
TRBV6-1,once,TRBD1,TRBJ2-5,TGTGCCAGCAGGGGACAGGGGGCGCGGCAAGAGACCCAGTACTTC,CASRGQGARQETQYF
TRBV15,NA,TRBD2,TRBJ2-7,TGTGCCACCAGCAGCCTCCCTGGGGGGGGTATGGGCTACGAGCAGTACTTC,CATSSLPGGGMGYEQYF
TRBV5-6,NA,NA,TRBJ1-1,TGTGCCAGCAGCTTAACCCGGGACCCGTGGAACACTGAAGCTTTCTTT,CASSLTRDPWNTEAFF
TRBV28,NA,TRBD2,TRBJ2-7,TGTGCCAGCAGTTTCAGTAGCGGGAGCTCCTACGAGCAGTACTTC,CASSFSSGSSYEQYF
TRBV9,NA,NA,TRBJ1-5,TGTGCCAGCAGCGTGGGGCCCTTTAGCAATCAGCCCCAGCATTTT,CASSVGPFSNQPQHF
TRBV5-4,NA,NA,TRBJ1-1,TGTGCCAGCAGCTTGAGGGGCCCAAACACTGAAGCTTTCTTT,CASSLRGPNTEAFF
TRBV6-5,once,TRBD2,TRBJ2-7,TGTGCCAGCAGCCCCAGACTAGCGGCAGCTTACGAGCAGTACTTC,CASSPRLAAAYEQYF
TRBV7-3,NA,NA,TRBJ1-5,TGTGCCAGCAGCTTCCCCATGAGTTGGTACACGGGCAATCAGCCCCAGCATTTT,CASSFPMSWYTGNQPQHF
TRBV7-8,NA,TRBD2,TRBJ2-3,TGTGCCAGCAGCTTAACACTAGCGGGGCTGCCGAATACGCAGTATTTT,CASSLTLAGLPNTQYF
TRBV27,once,TRBD1,TRBJ2-7,TGTGCCAGCAGTTTACGGGGGACAGGGATAGGATACGAGCAGTACTTC,CASSLRGTGIGYEQYF
TRBV5-4,NA,TRBD1,TRBJ1-3,TGTGCCAGCAGCTTTCAGGGGGCCTTTGGAAACACCATATATTTT,CASSFQGAFGNTIYF
TRBV2,NA,NA,TRBJ1-2,TGTGCCAGCAGTGGCTGGAGACAGGACCCGGACGGCCCCCACTATGGCTACACCTTC,CASSGWRQDPDGPHYGYTF
TRBV28,NA,TRBD2,TRBJ2-1,TGTGCCAGCAGTTTATCTTATACTAGCGGGAGTAGGGATGAGCAGTTCTTC,CASSLSYTSGSRDEQFF
TRBV4-3,NA,NA,TRBJ1-1,TGCGCCAGCAGCCAAGATATAAGAAATCCACAGGGTCAGACGAACACTGAAGCTTTCTTT,CASSQDIRNPQGQTNTEAFF
TRBV7-9,NA,NA,TRBJ2-3,TGTGCCAGCAGCCCAGGGATAAGCACAGATACGCAGTATTTT,CASSPGISTDTQYF
TRBV27,NA,NA,TRBJ2-5,TGTGCCAGCAACGTTTATCCAGGGGGGGAGACCCAGTACTTC,CASNVYPGGETQYF
TRBV29-1,NA,NA,TRBJ2-7,TGCAGCGTTGGGAGACAGGCCGATACCTACGAGCAGTACTTC,CSVGRQADTYEQYF
TRBV28,NA,TRBD1,TRBJ2-7,TGTGCCAGCAGACAGGACAGGAACCTCGTGAGGGAGCAGTACTTC,CASRQDRNLVREQYF
TRBV5-4,NA,NA,TRBJ2-3,TGTGCCAGCAGCCCTTTTTCAGATACGCAGTATTTT,CASSPFSDTQYF
TRBV30,NA,TRBD2,TRBJ2-1,TGTGCCTGGTATCTAGGAGGCGCGCGGGAGGGCCTCGGATTCTCCTACAATGAGCAGTTCTTC,CAWYLGGAREGLGFSYNEQFF
TRBV28,NA,NA,TRBJ2-1,TGTGCCAGCAGTTTATTATTGACCCTCGAGGTCGAACAGTTCTTC,CASSLLLTLEVEQFF
TRBV2,NA,NA,TRBJ2-7,TGTGCCAGCAGCGACGACAGCTATACCTCCTACGAGCAGTACTTC,CASSDDSYTSYEQYF
TRBV4-1,NA,NA,TRBJ1-5,TGCGCCAGCAGCCAAGATGGCCTTAGCAATCAGCCCCAGCATTTT,CASSQDGLSNQPQHF
TRBV5-1,NA,TRBD1,TRBJ2-4,TGCGCCAGCTCCGGGACAGGGGCCAAAAACATTCAGTACTTC,CASSGTGAKNIQYF
TRBV27,NA,NA,TRBJ2-2,TGTGCCAGCAGTACCTCCCCCCCCGGGGAGCTGTTTTTT,CASSTSPPGELFF